These 25 T cell receptor beta chains originate from one sample sequenced in a study of OX40 agonist ivuxolimab in advanced cancers. Only in-frame clones appear in the TCRdb table, and some are missing; sequencing was by immunoSEQ multiplex PCR. Here the sample spans more than 75,000 clones, about 88% being singletons. The sample in question was CD4+ or CD8+ T cells sorted from blood, obtained in a trial of the OX40 agonist ivuxolimab. These receptors all come from an adult with an advanced solid tumor such as melanoma, head and neck, liver or kidney cancer.

V and J are TRBV11-2 and TRBJ1-1, with a possible D match to TRBD1 (5 bases). Germline V gene lookup returns CDR1 SGHAT and CDR2 FQNNGV. V was pared by 4 bases and J by 4 bases, with 16 bases between. CDR3 length equals 15 residues. The DNA of the CDR3 is TGTGCCAGCAGCTCGGGAGCCGCAGGGATCACTGAAGCTTTCTTT. It is translated as CASSSGAAGITEAFF.

The V gene is TRBV4-3, the J gene TRBJ2-1, with D tentatively TRBD2 (6 bases). Per germline, CDR1 LGHNA and CDR2 YSLEER. V was trimmed by 5 bases and J by 0 bases, leaving 8 bases between them. The CDR3 has 14 amino acids. The DNA of the CDR3 is TGCGCCAGCAGCGGAGCGGGCTCCTACAATGAGCAGTTCTTC. Translating it yields CASSGAGSYNEQFF.

The V call is TRBV7-8, the J call TRBJ1-2; a possible D gene is TRBD1 (6 bases). The CDR3 has 12 residues. Trimming cost V 5 bases and J 8 bases, with 12 bases left between them. Germline V gives CDR1 SGHVS, CDR2 FQNEAQ. The CDR3: CASSPGEWGYTF. The DNA of the CDR3 is TGTGCCAGCAGCCCAGGGGAGTGGGGCTACACCTTC.

This rearrangement joins TRBV29-1 to TRBJ1-6; 10 nucleotides agree with TRBD1. The trim removed 5 bases at V and 8 bases at J, leaving 6 bases unmatched. Germline lookup yields CDR1 SQVTM and CDR2 ANQGSEA. The CDR3 spans 14 residues. CDR3 amino acids: CSVRQGARDSPLHF. The CDR3 DNA is TGCAGCGTTCGACAGGGGGCTCGAGATTCACCCCTCCACTTT.

V gene TRBV6-1 combines with J gene TRBJ2-3; 11 bases fit TRBD2. This CDR3 is built from 16 residues. The V segment lost 4 bases and the J segment 4 bases; nucleotides outside the gene matches: 7. From germline, CDR1 is MNHNS and CDR2 SASEGT. The DNA for the CDR3 is TGTGCCAGCAGTGGAATAGCGGGGGGGGTGGCAGATACGCAGTATTTT. Its translation: CASSGIAGGVADTQYF.

The chain uses TRBV4-3 and TRBJ2-5; no reliable D call. Trimming took 3 bases from V and 3 from J, leaving 8 bases between them. The germline CDR1 and CDR2 sequences are LGHNA and YSLEER. CDR3 length equals 13 residues. CDR3 protein: CASSQAVEETQYF. Written as DNA, the CDR3 is TGCGCCAGCAGCCAGGCAGTCGAAGAGACCCAGTACTTC.

This clone was seen a handful of times. The chain combines TRBV4-1 with TRBJ2-2; D call uncertain. The CDR3 consists of 16 residues. The ends were cut back, 3 bases at V and 2 bases at J, with 13 bases in the middle. Germline assignment: CDR1 MGHRA and CDR2 YSYEKL. Here the CDR3 reads CASSQKDLLNTGELFF. The CDR3 DNA reads as TGCGCCAGCAGCCAGAAAGACTTACTTAACACCGGGGAGCTGTTTTTT.

This rearrangement joins TRBV5-5 to TRBJ2-5; D gene uncertain. Germline V gene sequence: CDR1 SGHKS, CDR2 YYEKEE (reference sequence). The CDR3 is 14 amino acids. V dropped 1 base and J dropped 0 bases, with 7 bases sitting between them. In DNA, the CDR3 is TGTGCCAGCAGCTTGTTGAGGAACCAAGAGACCCAGTACTTC. Translated: CASSLLRNQETQYF.

This clone occurred once. This chain links TRBV5-1 with TRBJ2-2; D is uncertain. The CDR3 is made up of 14 amino acids. V lost 2 bases and J 4 bases, leaving 9 bases between the germline ends. Germline CDR1 SGHRS, CDR2 YFSETQ. CDR3 region: CASSLIGSTGELFF. As DNA, the CDR3 is TGCGCCAGCAGCTTAATTGGTAGCACCGGGGAGCTGTTTTTT.

This chain connects TRBV18 to TRBJ2-7; D is possibly TRBD2 (7 bases). The V and J ends lost 3 bases and 3 bases respectively, with 12 bases between them. Looked up from germline, CDR1 is KGHSH and CDR2 is LQKENI. The CDR3 contains 14 residues. CDR3 amino acids: CASSPGGARYEQYF. The CDR3 DNA follows: TGTGCCAGCTCACCTGGGGGGGCCCGCTACGAGCAGTACTTC.

This clone has a handful of counts. In DNA, the CDR3 is TGTGCCATCAGTGAGTCGTACGCGAAGGGTGGGCATGAGCAGTTCTTC. As protein: CAISESYAKGGHEQFF. The V gene is TRBV10-3, the J gene TRBJ2-1; the D is unclear. From germline, CDR1 is ENHRY and CDR2 SYGVKD. This CDR3 contains 16 residues. The ends were cut back, 0 bases at V and 8 bases at J, with 17 bases in the middle.

V gene TRBV9 combines with J gene TRBJ2-5; TRBD2 matches at 7 bases. With 0 bases clipped from V and 2 bases from J, the junction kept 4 bases outside the gene matches. Germline V gives CDR1 SGDLS, CDR2 YYNGEE. The CDR3 is 15 residues long. The CDR3 region is CASSVAPAGQETQYF. The DNA for the CDR3 is TGTGCCAGCAGCGTAGCCCCAGCGGGACAAGAGACCCAGTACTTC. Looking up the rest from reference TRBV9 and TRBJ2-5 gives the full variable domain: DSGVTQTPKHLITATGQRVTLRCSPRSGDLSVYWYQQSLDQGLQFLIQYYNGEERAKGNILERFSAQQFPDLHSELNLSSLELGDSALYFCASSVAPAGQETQYFGPGTRLLVL.

The CDR3 DNA is TGTGCCAGCAGCCCGACTCTCTGGGGGAACTATGGCTACACCTTC. Translating gives CASSPTLWGNYGYTF. The rearrangement joins TRBV7-6 to TRBJ1-2, with D possibly being TRBD1 (5 bases). V was trimmed by 5 bases and J by 2 bases, leaving 15 bases between them. CDR1 SGHVS and CDR2 FNYEAQ come from the germline V gene. CDR3 size: 15 residues. Full variable domain (rest looked up from reference TRBV7-6 and TRBJ1-2): GAGVSQSPRYKVTKRGQDVALRCDPISGHVSLYWYRQALGQGPEFLTYFNYEAQQDKSGLPNDRFSAERPEGSISTLTIQRTEQRDSAMYRCASSPTLWGNYGYTFGSGTRLTVV.

V is TRBV6-1 and J is TRBJ1-4; D possibly corresponds to TRBD1 (5 bases). Trimming took off 5 bases at V and 7 bases at J, with 17 bases between the two ends. In germline, CDR1 is MNHNS, CDR2 SASEGT. This CDR3 has 15 amino acids. The CDR3 sequence is CASSSMRGWVEKLFF. CDR3 coding DNA: TGTGCCAGCAGTAGTATGAGGGGATGGGTTGAAAAACTGTTTTTT.

This clone was counted only a few times. In DNA, the CDR3 is TGTGCCAGCAGCTCGGGACAGTTGCTGTACGAGCAGTACTTC. Protein: CASSSGQLLYEQYF. This chain joins TRBV27 and TRBJ2-7; 7 bases agree with TRBD1. The CDR3 sequence is 14 residues long. The V gene's germline CDR1 is MNHEY and CDR2 SMNVEV (reference sequence). Losses at the gene ends were 6 bases for V and 4 bases for J; bases not matched to a gene: 9.

The rearrangement links TRBV9 to TRBJ2-2; D gene uncertain. Germline CDR1 reads SGDLS; CDR2 reads YYNGEE. The length of the CDR3 is 15 residues. The ends were cut back, 0 bases at V and 0 bases at J, with 6 bases in the middle. CDR3 in amino acids: CASSVGPANTGELFF. In DNA form, the CDR3 reads TGTGCCAGCAGCGTAGGTCCAGCGAACACCGGGGAGCTGTTTTTT.

The rearrangement uses TRBV19 and TRBJ2-1; D is unresolved. With 9 bases removed from V and 4 bases from J, the gap between germline ends came to 13 bases. This CDR3 has 13 amino acids. In germline, CDR1 is LNHDA, CDR2 SQIVND (reference sequence). CDR3 residues: CASSVGAYNEQFF. Here the CDR3 DNA reads TGTGCCAGCAGTGTAGGTGCGTACAATGAGCAGTTCTTC.

The V gene is TRBV7-9, the J gene TRBJ1-2; D is uncertain. CDR3 length: 15 residues. V lost 5 bases and J 8 bases, leaving 21 bases between the germline ends. CDR1 and CDR2 from the germline V gene are SEHNR and FQNEAQ (reference sequence). CDR3 residues: CASSPSAYGAGGYTF. For the CDR3, the DNA is TGTGCCAGCAGCCCAAGCGCGTACGGAGCGGGAGGCTACACCTTC.

This chain connects TRBV7-9 to TRBJ1-1; 7 nucleotides match TRBD1. The germline V gene has CDR1 SEHNR and CDR2 FQNEAQ (reference sequence). The CDR3 has 16 residues. V lost 5 bases, J lost 0 bases, and 9 bases stayed unmatched. The CDR3 region has the DNA TGTGCCAGCAGCCGTCACAGGGGCCTCATGAACACTGAAGCTTTCTTT. Protein sequence: CASSRHRGLMNTEAFF.

This rearrangement joins TRBV9 to TRBJ1-4; 9 nucleotides match TRBD1. Per germline, CDR1 SGDLS and CDR2 YYNGEE. Trimming removed 0 bases from V and 8 bases from J; junction bases left unmatched: 5. The CDR3 is made up of 15 amino acids. This CDR3 is CASSVAPDRGEKLFF. The CDR3 nucleotides read TGTGCCAGCAGCGTAGCTCCGGACAGGGGAGAAAAACTGTTTTTT.

The chain recombines TRBV2 with TRBJ1-5; the match to TRBD1 covers 8 bases. The V gene end was trimmed by 6 bases and the J gene end by 7 bases; junction bases not matched to a gene: 5. Germline loops: CDR1 SNHLY, CDR2 FYNNEI. This CDR3 region has 13 residues. The CDR3 reads CASSRDRRQPQHF. The CDR3 nucleotides are TGTGCCAGCAGCCGGGACAGGAGACAGCCCCAGCATTTT.

DNA for the CDR3: TGTGCCAGCAGCTTGGGGTTAATGGGACTTCATAACTATGGCTACACCTTC. This codes for CASSLGLMGLHNYGYTF. J is TRBJ1-2 and V is TRBV5-4; D is possibly TRBD1 (5 bases). The length of the CDR3 is 17 residues. Trimming shortened V by 0 bases and J by 1 base, and 16 bases separated the two germline ends. CDR1 SGHNT and CDR2 YYREEE come from the germline V gene (reference sequence).

The chain has TRBV5-3 and TRBJ2-1; 9 bases are shared with TRBD1. TRBV5-3 is designated an ORF whose function remains uncertain. This CDR3 spans 12 amino acids. V was clipped by 9 bases and J by 3 bases; unmatched bases: 1. Written as DNA, the CDR3 is TGTGCCAACAGGGGGCACTACAATGAGCAGTTCTTC. This sequence encodes CANRGHYNEQFF.

The rearrangement links TRBV7-2 to TRBJ2-1; TRBD1 matches at 8 bases. V gave up 0 bases and J gave up 7 bases; unmatched junction bases: 5. The V gene's germline CDR1 is SGHTA and CDR2 FQGNSA. CDR3 length: 15 residues. The CDR3 DNA is TGTGCCAGCAGCTTAGCCATGGACAGGGTAAATGAGCAGTTCTTC. It encodes CASSLAMDRVNEQFF.

This clone was observed a handful of times. This chain uses TRBV4-1 with TRBJ1-5, with no clear D. This CDR3 is built from 18 residues. V lost 1 base and J lost 2, with 18 bases in between. Germline-derived CDR1 and CDR2 are MGHRA and YSYEKL. The CDR3 here is CASSQAWQMSWGNQPQHF. The CDR3 bases are TGCGCCAGCAGCCAAGCTTGGCAGATGTCCTGGGGCAATCAGCCCCAGCATTTT.